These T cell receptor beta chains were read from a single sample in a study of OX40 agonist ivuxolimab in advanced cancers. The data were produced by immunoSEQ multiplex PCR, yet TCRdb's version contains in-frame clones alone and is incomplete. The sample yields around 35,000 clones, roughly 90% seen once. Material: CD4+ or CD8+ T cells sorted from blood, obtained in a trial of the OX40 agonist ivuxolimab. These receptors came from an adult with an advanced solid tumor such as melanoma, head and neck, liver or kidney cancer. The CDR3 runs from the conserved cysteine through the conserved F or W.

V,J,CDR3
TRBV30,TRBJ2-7,CAWSGEGGFDEQYF
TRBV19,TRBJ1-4,CASTSGGGSPEKLFF
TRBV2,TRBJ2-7,CASSSSSWTVSYEQYF
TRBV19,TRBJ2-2,CASSIADRETGELFF
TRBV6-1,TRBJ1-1,CASSYGAGGEAFF
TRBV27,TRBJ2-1,CASSLYLGGYEQFF
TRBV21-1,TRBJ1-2,CASSKECSRGGGYTF
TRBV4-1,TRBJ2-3,CASSQAEGLFKTDTQYF
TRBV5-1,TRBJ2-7,CASSFAPGQGSDEQYF
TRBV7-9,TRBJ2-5,CASSLVLAQETQYF
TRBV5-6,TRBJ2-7,CASSAGTGGFYEQYF
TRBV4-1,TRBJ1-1,CASSHQDRANSEAFF
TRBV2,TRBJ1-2,CASSDLSGYTF
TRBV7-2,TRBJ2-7,CASSLGRAYEQYF
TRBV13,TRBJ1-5,CASSLGGQPQHF
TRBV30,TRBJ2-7,CAWSSSDAGGRDEQYF
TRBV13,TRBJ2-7,CASSSETSGGLSYEQYF
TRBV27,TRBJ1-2,CASSLSTGVNYGYTF
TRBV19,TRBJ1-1,CATSGGVGTEAFF
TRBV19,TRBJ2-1,CASSIRTGPEQFF
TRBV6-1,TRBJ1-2,CATDRGYYGYTF
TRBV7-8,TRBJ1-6,CASSADRGRSPLHF
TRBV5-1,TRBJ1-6,CASSPEQGEDSPLHF
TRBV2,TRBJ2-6,CASSGTEPSGANVLTF
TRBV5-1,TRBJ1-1,CASSPGANTEAFF
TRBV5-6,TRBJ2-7,CASSLIVGQIGYEQYF
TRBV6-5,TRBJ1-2,CASRGGSYGYTF
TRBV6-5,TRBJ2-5,CASSFERGGRETQYF
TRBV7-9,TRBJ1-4,CASSFYSVEGEKLFF
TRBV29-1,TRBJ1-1,CSVAYMNTEAFF
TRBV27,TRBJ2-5,CASSLIGQVEETQYF
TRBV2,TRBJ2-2,CASMESGGSPGELFF
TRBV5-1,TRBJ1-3,CASSLAGGDGNTIYF
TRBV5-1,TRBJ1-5,CASSLGQGDAQPQHF
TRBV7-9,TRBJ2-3,CASSLASTDTQYF
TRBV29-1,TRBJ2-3,CSAPPIATITDTQYF
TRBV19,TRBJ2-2,CASKSPGAHTGELFF
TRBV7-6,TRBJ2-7,CASSLGDRGFYEQYF
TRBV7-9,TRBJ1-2,CASSFPTANYGYTF
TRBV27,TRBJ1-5,CASSSRGGNQPQHF
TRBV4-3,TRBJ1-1,CASSQDRAGNTEAFF
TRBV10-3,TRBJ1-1,CAINADLNTEAFF
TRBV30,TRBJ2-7,CAQEGDTYEQYF
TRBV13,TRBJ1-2,CASSYLEGIGRDGYTF
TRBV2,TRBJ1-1,CASSDVDGNTEAFF
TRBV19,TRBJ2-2,CASSNEMLLTGELFF
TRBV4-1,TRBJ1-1,CASSTGGIHTEAFF
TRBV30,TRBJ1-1,CAWSADRNTEAFF
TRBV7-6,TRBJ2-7,CASSLGGGRNYEQYF
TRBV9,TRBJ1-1,CASSVGWVGADTEAFF